This TCR beta chain was retrieved from a study of CD8 T cells in ankylosing spondylitis. Whole-study findings and limits: Disease-linked clones reportedly showed significant enrichment in matched ankylosing spondylitis synovial fluid. A TCR beta motif made of about 8 highly homologous variants seemed typical of ankylosing spondylitis blood. Disease-linked clones proved CD8+ and comparatively uncommon in peripheral blood.

V was pared by 3 bases and J by 2 bases, with 14 bases between. This CDR3 has 15 residues. With molecular barcodes, quantitative 5'-RACE was used to make the TCR beta libraries. TCRdb independently ran MiXCR on the 5' RACE reads; one entry per CDR3 protein. The repertoire holds under 850,000 distinct CDR3 sequences, 15% to 20% seen once, with around a fifth in the top ten. Details on this clonotype: Antigen specificity is unknown.

The sample taken for sequencing was blood, either unsorted or a sorted T cell fraction (not recorded which). The receptor comes from a male donor with ankylosing spondylitis. The chain combines TRBV12-3 or TRBV12-4 with TRBJ2-7; TRBD2 is a possible D gene (6 bases). CDR3 nucleotides: TGTGCCAGCAGTTTCCCGGGGGACCCTCCCTACGAGCAGTACTTC. Translated: CASSFPGDPPYEQYF.